The 23 T cell receptor beta chains below were found in one sample sequenced in a study of blood T cells in healthy people across ages. With a J-beta primer mix and a sample-barcoded 5' primer, a second PCR ran roughly 6 to 11 cycles. TCRdb re-called the 5' RACE reads with MiXCR, one entry per CDR3 protein. The top ten clones hold 11% of a sample with under 2 million distinct CDR3 sequences, roughly 32% of them seen once. Material for sequencing was blood. These receptors came from a woman in her 30s in good health.

The chain recombines TRBV9 with TRBJ1-2, with 7 bases matching TRBD1. Germline V CDR1 and CDR2: SGDLS, YYNGEE. This CDR3 is built from 16 residues. J gave up 0 bases and V 3 bases, and 8 bases lay outside the gene matches. CDR3 coding DNA: TGTGCCAGCAGCGCCCGACAGGGCCTACCTAACTATGGCTACACCTTC. Translated: CASSARQGLPNYGYTF.

This clonotype was observed many times. The chain employs TRBV7-3 and TRBJ2-3; 11 bases agree with TRBD2. CDR1 SGHTA and CDR2 FQGTGA come from the germline V gene. The length of the CDR3 is 15 residues. The J segment lost 1 base and the V segment lost 5 bases, leaving 2 bases of the junction unmatched. The CDR3 sequence is CASSKLAGGTDTQYF. Here the CDR3 DNA reads TGTGCCAGCAGCAAACTAGCGGGAGGCACAGATACGCAGTATTTT. Variable domain in full (rest from reference TRBV7-3 and TRBJ2-3): GAGVSQTPSNKVTEKGKYVELRCDPISGHTALYWYRQSLGQGPEFLIYFQGTGAADDSGLPNDRFFAVRPEGSVSTLKIQRTERGDSAVYLCASSKLAGGTDTQYFGPGTRLTVL.

Points on this clonotype: One junction end disagrees with the germline gene, perhaps due to a read error. The chain employs TRBV5-1 and TRBJ2-5; 9 bases agree with TRBD1. This CDR3 has 15 residues. The germline V gene encodes CDR1 SGHRS and CDR2 YFSETQ. DNA of the CDR3: TGCGCCAACAGCCCAAGGGGGACAGGGAGGGAGACCCAGTACTTC. It yields the protein CANSPRGTGRETQYF.

V is TRBV7-9 and J is TRBJ1-2; 7 nucleotides match TRBD1. CDR3 size: 15 residues. The ends lost 0 bases at V and 6 bases at J; junction bases unmatched: 7. CDR1 and CDR2 (germline): SEHNR, FQNEAQ (reference sequence). The CDR3 DNA reads TGTGCCAGCAGCTTAGCGTGGAGGCAGGGGGATGGCTACACCTTC. Its translation is CASSLAWRQGDGYTF.

This clonotype turned up a few times. The chain links TRBV4-2 to TRBJ1-2, with D possibly being TRBD1 (5 bases). The V and J ends lost 3 bases and 8 bases respectively, with 16 bases between them. This CDR3 spans 14 amino acids. The germline V gene has CDR1 LGHNA and CDR2 YNFKEQ. This CDR3 reads CASSQGTLKEGYTF. Here the CDR3 DNA reads TGTGCCAGCAGCCAGGGGACCCTCAAGGAGGGCTACACCTTC.

This clonotype turned up a few times. The J gene is TRBJ1-6, the V gene TRBV2; D unresolved. The CDR3 totals 9 residues. CDR1 is SNHLY, CDR2 FYNNEI, per germline. CDR3 coding DNA: TGTGCTTGGGGTTCACCCCTCCACTTT. Translated: CAWGSPLHF.

The table lists this clonotype with many counts. This rearrangement joins TRBV10-3 to TRBJ2-1, with TRBD2 matching over 14 bases. CDR1 and CDR2 (germline): ENHRY, SYGVKD. The CDR3 is 13 residues long. Losses at the gene ends were 11 bases for V and 7 bases for J; bases not matched to a gene: 4. CDR3 nucleotide sequence: TGTGCCGCGGGACTAGCGGGAGCAAATGAGCAGTTCTTC. This sequence encodes CAAGLAGANEQFF.

This chain joins TRBV6-2 or TRBV6-3 and TRBJ2-4; 10 bases line up with TRBD2. The J segment lost 13 bases and the V segment lost 6 bases, leaving 24 bases of the junction unmatched. The CDR3 has 18 amino acids. Germline CDR1 is MNHEY and CDR2 is SVGEGT. Here the CDR3 reads CASRGQGGLAAELYGQYF. The CDR3 coding sequence is TGTGCCAGCAGAGGTCAGGGTGGACTAGCGGCAGAGCTTTACGGGCAGTACTTC.

This sequence joins TRBV5-1 and TRBJ1-6; TRBD1 agrees at 7 bases. The length of the CDR3 is 16 residues. The V and J ends lost 3 bases and 0 bases, in that order; junction bases with no gene match: 3. Looked up from germline, CDR1 is SGHRS and CDR2 is YFSETQ. The DNA of the CDR3 is TGCGCCAGCAGCTGGGGACAGTACTCCTATAATTCACCCCTCCACTTT. Translating gives CASSWGQYSYNSPLHF.

This chain uses TRBV6-2 or TRBV6-3 with TRBJ2-1; 8 bases match TRBD1. V dropped 11 bases and J dropped 1; count of bases not matched to a gene: 13. The CDR3 runs 16 residues. CDR1 MNHEY and CDR2 SVGEGT come from the germline V gene. CDR3 bases: TGTGCCGGCACCTACAGGGGGACGAAATCCTACAATGAGCAGTTCTTC. Protein sequence: CAGTYRGTKSYNEQFF.

In its sample, this clonotype was seen a few times. The CDR3 spells CASGEGGEQFF. CDR3 DNA sequence: TGTGCCAGCGGAGAGGGGGGCGAGCAGTTCTTC. V and J are TRBV9 and TRBJ2-1; possibly TRBD1 or TRBD2 for D (6 bases each). CDR3 length: 11 residues. CDR1 is SGDLS and CDR2 is YYNGEE in the germline V gene. The V gene lost 7 bases and the J gene lost 10 bases, with 12 bases spanning the gap.

CDR3 sequence reads: CASSTRAGGSPLHF. The DNA for the CDR3 is TGTGCCAGCAGCACAAGGGCGGGAGGCTCACCCCTCCACTTT. The chain employs TRBV21-1 and TRBJ1-6. TRBV21-1 is termed a pseudogene. The CDR3 extends over 14 amino acids.

In this sample, this clonotype turned up a few times. The V and J genes are TRBV27 and TRBJ2-5; D assignment may be TRBD1 or TRBD2 (6 bases each). The closer fit of TRBJ2-7 to the DNA end suggests the J call may be wrong. The CDR3 loop spans 14 amino acids. Germline V gene sequence: CDR1 MNHEY, CDR2 SMNVEV (reference sequence). The CDR3, as DNA: TGTGCCAGCAGTCCGGGCGGGACATTCTACGAGCAGTACTTC. Protein sequence: CASSPGGTFYEQYF.

Regarding this clonotype: With a much larger clone just one base away, this may be a read error. The J gene is TRBJ2-7, the V gene TRBV4-2; a weak D match, TRBD2 (6 bases). CDR3 length: 16 residues. CDR1 is LGHNA, CDR2 YNFKEQ, per germline. The CDR3 DNA follows: TGTGCCAGCAGCCAAGATGGCGCGGGGTACTCCTGCGAGCAGTACTTC. Its translation is CASSQDGAGYSCEQYF.

At least ten counts were recorded for this clonotype. The chain employs TRBV12-3 or TRBV12-4 and TRBJ1-2; unclear D gene. The CDR3 covers 13 residues. V lost 6 bases and J 5 bases, leaving 13 bases between the germline ends. The CDR3 protein is CASSSVTAYGYTF. Here the CDR3 DNA reads TGTGCCAGCAGCTCCGTAACCGCTTATGGCTACACCTTC.

This clonotype appeared a few times. CDR3 bases: TGTGCCAGCAGTCCGGACATGACAGGTTATCAGCCCCAGCATTTT. This sequence encodes CASSPDMTGYQPQHF. The chain links TRBV28 to TRBJ1-5, with D maybe TRBD1 (6 bases). Trimming took off 5 bases at V and 5 bases at J, with 16 bases between the two ends. Germline CDR1 MDHEN, CDR2 SYDVKM. CDR3 size: 15 residues.

Turning to this clonotype: Possible read error: a much larger clone is one base away. This chain uses TRBV12-3 or TRBV12-4 with TRBJ1-2; no clear D gene. Trimming removed 11 bases from V and 4 bases from J, with 20 bases in between. The CDR3 loop spans 14 amino acids. The CDR3 reads CAGILRGEGYGYTF. Written as DNA, the CDR3 is TGTGCCGGCATCCTCCGGGGAGAGGGCTATGGCTACACCTTC.

This clonotype was counted only a few times. The chain carries TRBV20-1 and TRBJ2-3; 14 positions agree with TRBD2. From germline, CDR1 is DFQATT and CDR2 SNEGSKA (reference sequence). The CDR3 runs to 21 residues. Unmatched junction bases numbered 17, after V lost 2 bases and J lost 1 base. The CDR3 is CSARPLRAGTSGSGGTDTQYF. CDR3 nucleotides: TGCAGTGCTAGACCCTTGCGAGCCGGGACTAGCGGGAGTGGGGGCACAGATACGCAGTATTTT.

This clonotype came up a few times. This chain connects TRBV29-1 to TRBJ2-7; 8 bases match TRBD2. The CDR3 loop spans 14 amino acids. Per germline, CDR1 SQVTM and CDR2 ANQGSEA. Germline trimming cut 3 bases from V and 7 bases from J; bases unmatched to any gene: 11. The CDR3: CSVEGGRPPWEQYF. The CDR3 nucleotides read TGCAGCGTTGAGGGCGGGAGGCCCCCCTGGGAGCAGTACTTC.

The CDR3: CASSPQGLIYEQYF. Here the CDR3 DNA reads TGTGCCAGCAGTCCCCAGGGTCTTATCTACGAGCAGTACTTC. The V gene is TRBV12-3 or TRBV12-4, the J gene TRBJ2-7, with a possible D match to TRBD1 (5 bases). V lost 5 bases to trimming and J lost 3 bases, with 14 bases between them. The CDR3 length is 14 residues.

This clonotype was observed a few times. J is TRBJ1-2 and V is TRBV29-1, with TRBD1 matching 9 bases. V trimming: 3 bases; J trimming: 4 bases; junction bases outside the gene matches: 12. In germline, CDR1 is SQVTM, CDR2 ANQGSEA. The CDR3 extends over 16 amino acids. The CDR3 protein is CSVDSRTGAGSYGYTF. The CDR3 DNA follows: TGCAGCGTTGATTCCCGGACAGGGGCTGGCTCCTATGGCTACACCTTC.

This clonotype was picked up many times. This sequence joins TRBV9 and TRBJ2-7; 8 bases line up with TRBD1. The CDR3 has 15 amino acids. Unmatched junction bases numbered 5, after V lost 3 bases and J lost 0 bases. Germline V gene sequence: CDR1 SGDLS, CDR2 YYNGEE. The CDR3 DNA is TGTGCCAGCAGCGCGGGGACAGGCCTCTCCTACGAGCAGTACTTC. It encodes CASSAGTGLSYEQYF.

The chain employs TRBV5-1 and TRBJ2-2; D possibly uses TRBD1 or TRBD2 (5 bases each). CDR3 length: 14 amino acids. V was trimmed by 7 bases and J by 1 base, leaving 11 bases between them. Per germline, CDR1 SGHRS and CDR2 YFSETQ. The CDR3 loop reads CASRPGRNTGELFF. The CDR3 bases are TGCGCCAGCCGGCCGGGACGGAACACCGGGGAGCTGTTTTTT.